This T cell receptor (beta chain) derives from a study of long-term antiretroviral therapy in people with HIV. The table lists this clone with a count of one. Its antigen is unknown. Sequencing relied on immunoSEQ assay v3.0, run at survey level. Each sample aimed for roughly 40,000-55,000 sequenced T-cell genomes. Sequenced by immunoSEQ multiplex PCR; TCRdb stores in-frame clones only, minus some. The sample holds 34,000 or so clones, around 94% seen once. Study findings and constraints: Participants lacked recorded data on ART adherence, viral resistance or therapy changes.

Germline-derived CDR1 and CDR2 are SQVTM and ANQGSEA. V dropped 5 bases and J dropped 0 bases, with 13 bases sitting between them. CDR3 length equals 14 residues. The samples comprised roughly 0.9-10 million cryopreserved PBMC ahead of DNA extraction. The rearrangement uses TRBV29-1 and TRBJ1-1, with D maybe TRBD1 (6 bases). This sequence originates from a woman in her fifties or sixties with HIV. Sample: unsorted PBMCs, taken just over 5 years after starting antiretroviral therapy. CDR3 protein: CSVRLGQLNTEAFF. CDR3 nucleotides: TGCAGCGTTAGGCTAGGACAGCTGAACACTGAAGCTTTCTTT.